A selection of T cell receptor beta chains follows, all from one sample in a study of cytomegalovirus exposure and HLA in healthy donors. Clones were read by immunoSEQ multiplex PCR, and TCRdb kept only the in-frame ones, dropping some. The sample yields fewer than 100,000 clones, roughly three quarters seen once. Source material: PBMCs. The receptor source for this set is a woman aged 55-70 years in good health and CMV-seronegative. Each CDR3 is given with its conserved first and last residue. A D gene is named only where the DNA matches it firmly. Not every row has a clone size; where given, it reads once, few, many or a size class.

CDR3aa: CASSIQLGQQETQYF; CDR3nt: TGTGCCAGTAGTATCCAGTTGGGACAGCAAGAGACCCAGTACTTC; abundance: .; j_gene: TRBJ2-5; v_gene: TRBV19; d_gene: TRBD1
CDR3aa: CASSLRVNEQFF; CDR3nt: TGTGCCAGCAGCCTCAGGGTCAATGAGCAGTTCTTC; abundance: .; j_gene: TRBJ2-1; v_gene: TRBV7-8; d_gene: .
CDR3aa: CSAITGFYGYTF; CDR3nt: TGCAGCGCTATCACGGGATTCTATGGCTACACCTTC; abundance: .; j_gene: TRBJ1-2; v_gene: TRBV29-1; d_gene: .
CDR3aa: CASSQLAGVLSEQFF; CDR3nt: TGTGCCAGTAGTCAACTAGCGGGGGTCCTCTCGGAGCAGTTCTTC; abundance: .; j_gene: TRBJ2-1; v_gene: TRBV19; d_gene: TRBD2
CDR3aa: CASSPYGVPPPGADTQYF; CDR3nt: TGTGCCAGCAGCCCCTATGGTGTGCCGCCTCCGGGGGCAGATACGCAGTATTTT; abundance: once; j_gene: TRBJ2-3; v_gene: TRBV7-9; d_gene: .
CDR3aa: CASSLAGTRIYGYTF; CDR3nt: TGTGCCAGCAGCTTGGCAGGGACACGGATCTATGGCTACACCTTC; abundance: few; j_gene: TRBJ1-2; v_gene: TRBV5-4; d_gene: .
CDR3aa: CASSGSSSYEQYF; CDR3nt: TGCGCCAGCTCGGGTAGTAGCTCCTACGAGCAGTACTTC; abundance: once; j_gene: TRBJ2-7; v_gene: TRBV5-1; d_gene: .
CDR3aa: CASTEGRGTGNTIYF; CDR3nt: TGTGCCAGCACCGAAGGAAGGGGGACCGGAAACACCATATATTTT; abundance: .; j_gene: TRBJ1-3; v_gene: TRBV6-1; d_gene: .
CDR3aa: CAWSVQRESEQYF; CDR3nt: TGTGCCTGGAGTGTACAAAGGGAGAGCGAGCAGTACTTC; abundance: .; j_gene: TRBJ2-7; v_gene: TRBV30; d_gene: .
CDR3aa: CASSISASSYNEQFF; CDR3nt: TGTGCCAGTAGTATATCTGCTAGCTCCTACAATGAGCAGTTCTTC; abundance: .; j_gene: TRBJ2-1; v_gene: TRBV19; d_gene: .
CDR3aa: CASSVKGMLSETQYF; CDR3nt: TGTGCCAGCAGCGTTAAGGGGATGCTATCGGAGACCCAGTACTTC; abundance: once; j_gene: TRBJ2-5; v_gene: TRBV9; d_gene: .